One sample yielded the 18 T cell receptor beta chains listed below, sequenced in a study of blood T cell repertoires in COVID-19. The method was immunoSEQ multiplex PCR; TCRdb's version includes in-frame clones alone and lacks a portion of them. The table shows 200,000 or so clones, with about 90% occurring only once. Sequencing input: PBMCs or T cells enriched from blood (not recorded which). The receptor set was obtained from a woman between 18 and 29 years old who had recovered from COVID-19.

The rearrangement joins TRBV7-9 to TRBJ2-3; 7 bases are a match to TRBD2. This CDR3 is 14 amino acids long. V trimming: 5 bases; J trimming: 2 bases; junction bases outside the gene matches: 4. Germline V gives CDR1 SEHNR, CDR2 FQNEAQ (reference sequence). The CDR3 nucleotides are TGTGCCAGCAGCCAGCGGGACCACACAGATACGCAGTATTTT. Protein sequence: CASSQRDHTDTQYF. The full variable domain, rest sourced from reference TRBV7-9 and TRBJ2-3, is DTGVSQNPRHKITKRGQNVTFRCDPISEHNRLYWYRQTLGQGPEFLTYFQNEAQLEKSRLLSDRFSAERPKGSFSTLEIQRTEQGDSAMYLCASSQRDHTDTQYFGPGTRLTVL.

J is TRBJ1-1 and V is TRBV5-1, with unresolved D. The CDR3 runs to 12 residues. Trimming removed 4 bases at V and 3 bases at J, with 7 bases between. Germline CDR1 and CDR2: SGHRS and YFSETQ. CDR3 loop: CASSEDYTEAFF. CDR3 in DNA: TGCGCCAGCAGCGAGGATTACACTGAAGCTTTCTTT. The variable domain in full, completed from reference TRBV5-1 and TRBJ1-1, reads KAGVTQTPRYLIKTRGQQVTLSCSPISGHRSVSWYQQTPGQGLQFLFEYFSETQRNKGNFPGRFSGRQFSNSRSEMNVSTLELGDSALYLCASSEDYTEAFFGQGTRLTVV.

V and J are TRBV11-2 and TRBJ2-2, with TRBD2 matching 8 bases. J was trimmed by 7 bases and V by 2 bases; bases with no gene match: 6. Germline loops: CDR1 SGHAT, CDR2 FQNNGV. This CDR3 region has 15 residues. The CDR3: CASSLNGGAVGELFF. Here the CDR3 DNA reads TGTGCCAGCAGCTTAAACGGGGGGGCCGTCGGGGAGCTGTTTTTT.

The V gene is TRBV20-1, the J gene TRBJ2-7; D is ambiguous. CDR3 size: 11 residues. V was shortened by 4 bases and J by 6 bases, with 10 bases between the two germline ends. Germline V gene data show CDR1 as DFQATT and CDR2 as SNEGSKA (reference sequence). The CDR3 nucleotides read TGCAGTGCTATCCTCCTCTCCGAGCAGTACTTC. Translated: CSAILLSEQYF.

The chain carries TRBV27 and TRBJ1-4; a possible D gene is TRBD1 (6 bases). V was cut by 7 bases and J by 4 bases, with 22 bases left in between. Germline V gives CDR1 MNHEY, CDR2 SMNVEV (reference sequence). There are 17 residues in the CDR3. The CDR3 reads CASTMSGVQGVNEKLFF. For the CDR3, the DNA is TGTGCCAGCACAATGTCAGGGGTCCAAGGGGTTAATGAAAAACTGTTTTTT.

V and J are TRBV9 and TRBJ1-2; D unresolved. The germline gives CDR1 SGDLS, CDR2 YYNGEE. V was trimmed by 3 bases and J by 2 bases, leaving 11 bases between them. This CDR3 is 14 amino acids long. The CDR3: CASSAHLTNYGYTF. CDR3 sequence (DNA): TGTGCCAGCAGCGCCCACCTAACCAACTATGGCTACACCTTC.

The chain carries TRBV4-1 and TRBJ1-6; 7 nucleotides align to TRBD1. V trimming: 6 bases; J trimming: 7 bases; junction bases outside the gene matches: 18. There are 18 residues in the CDR3. Germline V lookup: CDR1 MGHRA, CDR2 YSYEKL. The CDR3 loop reads CASRLVGQTGPINSPLHF. The CDR3 DNA reads as TGCGCCAGCAGATTAGTGGGACAGACCGGGCCTATCAATTCACCCCTCCACTTT.

This rearrangement joins TRBV25-1 to TRBJ2-2; D unresolved. CDR3 size: 16 residues. V was shortened by 3 bases and J by 6 bases, with 17 bases between the two germline ends. The V gene's germline CDR1 is MGHDK and CDR2 SYGVNS. CDR3 in DNA: TGTGCCAGCAGTGATGCGGTACTTAATCCCCCCGGGGAGCTGTTTTTT. Translating it yields CASSDAVLNPPGELFF.

A single count supports this clone. CDR3 DNA sequence: TGTGCCAGCAGTTTGCAGGGATTTAACACTGAAGCTTTCTTT. Amino acid sequence: CASSLQGFNTEAFF. The chain has TRBV28 and TRBJ1-1; a weak D match, TRBD1 (5 bases). Germline V CDR1 and CDR2: MDHEN, SYDVKM. V was pared by 3 bases and J by 2 bases, with 10 bases between. CDR3 size: 14 residues.

This chain uses TRBV19 with TRBJ1-5; D is uncertain. The germline CDR1 and CDR2 sequences are LNHDA and SQIVND (reference sequence). The V gene lost 3 bases and the J gene lost 0 bases, with 9 bases spanning the gap. The length of the CDR3 is 15 residues. CDR3 nucleotide sequence: TGTGCCAGTAGTATTGGTCAGGTTAGCAATCAGCCCCAGCATTTT. The encoded protein is CASSIGQVSNQPQHF.

The V call is TRBV2, the J call TRBJ1-6; 8 nucleotides match TRBD1. V trimming: 11 bases; J trimming: 3 bases; junction bases outside the gene matches: 3. CDR1 is SNHLY and CDR2 is FYNNEI in the germline V gene. This CDR3 comprises 13 residues. CDR3 residues: CAGQGNYNSPLHF. The CDR3 nucleotides are TGTGCCGGACAGGGCAACTATAATTCACCCCTCCACTTT.

The count of this clone is one. The CDR3 bases are TGTGCCAGCAGCCCCGGGACAGATGAAAAACTGTTTTTT. It encodes CASSPGTDEKLFF. The chain recombines TRBV11-1 with TRBJ1-4; 7 positions match TRBD1. Germline trimming cut 5 bases from V and 6 bases from J; bases unmatched to any gene: 3. The length of the CDR3 is 13 residues. In germline, CDR1 is SGHAT, CDR2 FQDESV (reference sequence).

The rearrangement uses TRBV19 and TRBJ1-2; D is possibly TRBD1 (6 bases). This CDR3 has 16 amino acids. Between the trimmed V and J ends, which lost 2 bases and 3 bases, there was a span of 16 bases. CDR1 and CDR2 from the germline V gene are LNHDA and SQIVND (reference sequence). The CDR3 region is CASSIFGGARDYGYTF. In DNA form, the CDR3 reads TGTGCCAGTAGTATATTTGGGGGGGCGCGTGACTATGGCTACACCTTC.

The J gene is TRBJ2-2, the V gene TRBV7-9; TRBD1 matches at 7 bases. The CDR3 is 15 residues long. V was pared by 5 bases and J by 0 bases, with 3 bases of the junction left unmatched. CDR1 is SEHNR, CDR2 FQNEAQ, per germline (reference sequence). The CDR3 loop reads CASSLGQPNTGELFF. CDR3 coding DNA: TGTGCCAGCAGCCTGGGACAGCCGAACACCGGGGAGCTGTTTTTT.

The chain is built from TRBV9 and TRBJ1-3; TRBD1 is a possible D gene (5 bases). CDR3 length: 17 residues. V was cut by 0 bases and J by 0 bases, with 13 bases left in between. Germline assignment: CDR1 SGDLS and CDR2 YYNGEE. CDR3 sequence (DNA): TGTGCCAGCAGCGTAGGGGTCAGGGCGAGCTCTGGAAACACCATATATTTT. The encoded protein is CASSVGVRASSGNTIYF.

This clone has only a few counts. The chain has TRBV5-1 and TRBJ1-1, with no clear D. Germline V CDR1 and CDR2: SGHRS, YFSETQ. The V and J ends lost 5 bases and 4 bases respectively, with 12 bases between them. The CDR3 is 13 amino acids. The CDR3 here is CASRSRLATEAFF. The CDR3 DNA sequence: TGCGCCAGCAGAAGTCGCTTGGCCACTGAAGCTTTCTTT.

In DNA, the CDR3 is TGTGCCAGCAGCTCGAAGGGGCGCAAGTTCCAGACCCAGTACTTC. Amino acid sequence: CASSSKGRKFQTQYF. The genes are TRBV5-8 and TRBJ2-5, with a weak D call TRBD1 (5 bases). The V end lost 3 bases, the J end lost 6 bases, and 18 bases lay between the germline ends. The CDR3 contains 15 residues. Germline CDR1 and CDR2: SGHTS and YDEGEE.

This sequence joins TRBV19 and TRBJ2-7, with 8 bases identical to TRBD1. From germline, CDR1 is LNHDA and CDR2 SQIVND (reference sequence). The CDR3 totals 13 residues. J gave up 3 bases and V 9 bases, and 7 bases lay outside the gene matches. This chain's CDR3 is CASTGQGNYEQYF. CDR3 DNA sequence: TGTGCCAGCACAGGACAGGGCAACTACGAGCAGTACTTC.